The 12 T cell receptor beta chains reported below all come from one sample, sequenced in a study of human T cells and chemical hapten exposure. Time point noted: patch test 2, 6 weeks after DPC sensitization. Noted treatment: therapeutic diphenylcyclopropenone sensitization with weekly scalp DPC. TCRdb processed the RACE reads anew with MiXCR; each CDR3 protein has one entry. Found here are about 110,000 distinct CDR3 sequences, approximately 8.8% of them singletons; the top ten hold 3.1%. This specimen consisted of whole blood, obtained in connection with sensitization to the hapten diphenylcyclopropenone (DPC). These receptors all come from a middle-aged woman with alopecia areata. Some clones in this sample may be carry-over from other donors' samples.

This clonotype was detected ten times or more. DNA of the CDR3: TGTGCCAGCAGTGAAGGTTCGGGACAGTTCGACAATGAGCAGTTCTTC. Protein sequence: CASSEGSGQFDNEQFF. The rearrangement joins TRBV6-1 to TRBJ2-1, with 7 bases fitting TRBD1. The CDR3 extends over 16 amino acids. CDR1 MNHNS and CDR2 SASEGT come from the germline V gene. The J segment lost 5 bases and the V segment lost 1 base, leaving 8 bases of the junction unmatched.

This clonotype was counted a few times. The chain couples TRBV3-1 to TRBJ2-2, with D tentatively TRBD1 (6 bases). CDR3 length: 16 amino acids. V lost 5 bases, J lost 3 bases, and 16 bases lay in between. The germline CDR1 and CDR2 sequences are LGHDT and YNNKEL (reference sequence). The CDR3 DNA is TGTGCCAGCAGCGGCCCAGGGGCCTGGGACACCGGGGAGCTGTTTTTT. Translated: CASSGPGAWDTGELFF.

This clonotype was recorded at least ten times. The chain is built from TRBV28 and TRBJ2-5, with TRBD2 matching over 7 bases. After removal of 3 bases from V and 1 base from J, the junction contained 5 bases not matched to a gene. This CDR3 has 15 amino acids. Germline CDR1 MDHEN, CDR2 SYDVKM. CDR3 residues: CASSFSSGVQETQYF. In nucleotides, the CDR3 is TGTGCCAGCAGTTTTTCTAGCGGTGTCCAAGAGACCCAGTACTTC.

This clonotype was detected ten times or more. V is TRBV19 and J is TRBJ2-7, with a possible D match to TRBD2 (7 bases). The CDR3 spans 15 residues. Germline CDR1 is LNHDA and CDR2 is SQIVND (reference sequence). V dropped 4 bases and J dropped 2 bases, with 15 bases sitting between them. The DNA of the CDR3 is TGTGCCAGTAGTACCAACAGGGAGGGGACCTACGAGCAGTACTTC. It translates to CASSTNREGTYEQYF.

The sample holds many counts of this clonotype. This chain links TRBV20-1 with TRBJ2-3; no firm D call. Germline loops: CDR1 DFQATT, CDR2 SNEGSKA (reference sequence). V gave up 0 bases and J gave up 0 bases, with 4 bases separating them. This CDR3 contains 13 residues. The CDR3 region is CSARDSSTDTQYF. The CDR3, as DNA: TGCAGTGCTAGAGACTCCAGCACAGATACGCAGTATTTT.

This clonotype was counted many times. The J gene is TRBJ2-1, the V gene TRBV10-3; TRBD2 matches at 16 bases. CDR1 is ENHRY and CDR2 is SYGVKD in the germline V gene. J lost 0 bases, V lost 6 bases, and 5 bases had no gene match. The CDR3 is 18 residues long. CDR3 sequence (DNA): TGTGCCATCAGCCCGGGACTAGCGGGGGGGAGCTCCTACAATGAGCAGTTCTTC. It codes for CAISPGLAGGSSYNEQFF.

This clonotype has a count of ten or more. This sequence joins TRBV5-1 and TRBJ1-5; D is perhaps TRBD1 (6 bases). This CDR3 has 14 amino acids. Trimming removed 0 bases at V and 7 bases at J, with 11 bases between. Germline assignment: CDR1 SGHRS and CDR2 YFSETQ. The CDR3: CASSLDPGAQPQHF. For the CDR3, the DNA is TGCGCCAGCAGCTTGGATCCGGGGGCACAGCCCCAGCATTTT. Together with reference TRBV5-1 and TRBJ1-5, the CDR3 gives the full variable domain: KAGVTQTPRYLIKTRGQQVTLSCSPISGHRSVSWYQQTPGQGLQFLFEYFSETQRNKGNFPGRFSGRQFSNSRSEMNVSTLELGDSALYLCASSLDPGAQPQHFGDGTRLSIL.

This clonotype was seen at least ten times. This CDR3 is CASSPTDRVYGYTF. The CDR3 nucleotides are TGCGCCAGCAGCCCCACGGACAGGGTCTATGGCTACACCTTC. The chain links TRBV5-1 to TRBJ1-2, with 8 bases matching TRBD1. The V segment lost 4 bases and the J segment 4 bases; nucleotides outside the gene matches: 6. The germline V gene has CDR1 SGHRS and CDR2 YFSETQ. CDR3 size: 14 residues.

This clonotype showed up just a few times. The chain couples TRBV12-3 or TRBV12-4 to TRBJ2-2; 10 positions match TRBD2. This CDR3 contains 17 residues. Trimming at V came to 0 bases and at J to 7 bases, leaving 8 bases not matched to a gene. CDR3 in DNA: TGTGCCAGCAGTTTAGCTAGCGGGGGGCCTTTGATCGGGGAGCTGTTTTTT. It yields the protein CASSLASGGPLIGELFF.

The chain is built from TRBV6-5 and TRBJ1-6, with D tentatively TRBD1 (5 bases). The germline V and J ends were trimmed by 10 bases and 4 bases, with 8 bases remaining between them. CDR1 is MNHEY, CDR2 SVGAGI, per germline. The CDR3 has 12 amino acids. The CDR3 region has the DNA TGTGCCACAACAGGTTATAATTCACCCCTCCACTTT. This translates into CATTGYNSPLHF.

In nucleotides, the CDR3 is TGTGCCAGCAGCTTAGGTGATCGCTACTACCAAGAGACCCAGTACTTC. It codes for CASSLGDRYYQETQYF. The chain joins TRBV11-2 to TRBJ2-5; D ambiguous. CDR1 SGHAT and CDR2 FQNNGV come from the germline V gene. Trimming cost V 1 base and J 0 bases, with 12 bases left between them. The CDR3 is 16 amino acids.

In this sample, this clonotype turned up a few times. This chain joins TRBV5-1 and TRBJ1-2, with 7 bases aligning to TRBD1. With V trimmed by 5 bases and J by 7 bases, 17 bases remained unmatched. This CDR3 spans 16 amino acids. Germline lookup yields CDR1 SGHRS and CDR2 YFSETQ. This CDR3 is CASSPGTAFTLTGYTF. The CDR3 nucleotides are TGCGCCAGCAGTCCCGGGACAGCATTCACCCTGACTGGCTACACCTTC.